This TCR beta chain is from a study of PD-L1 blockade in urothelial cancer. Clones were sequenced by immunoSEQ multiplex PCR, and TCRdb holds only the in-frame ones, with some missing. The data hold about 25,000 clones, with roughly 84% observed a single time. The receptor's source is a man in his 70s with urothelial cancer. Sequencing used PBMCs, obtained around atezolizumab (anti-PD-L1) treatment.

CDR3 sequence: CASSLAEMNTEAFF. Written as DNA, the CDR3 is TGCGCCAGCAGCTTGGCGGAGATGAACACTGAAGCTTTCTTT. V and J are TRBV5-1 and TRBJ1-1; no definite D call. Germline CDR1 is SGHRS and CDR2 is YFSETQ. The V gene lost 0 bases and the J gene lost 0 bases, with 6 bases spanning the gap. The CDR3 is 14 residues long.